The subject of this entry is one T cell receptor (beta chain). The antigen remains undetermined. The PCR ran on 60 Vbeta and 13 Jbeta primers. Sequencing used immunoSEQ multiplex PCR; TCRdb keeps in-frame clones, though not all of them. Of some 110,000 clones detected, 60% to 85% appear once; the ten largest clones hold about 5.4%. This record comes from a study of cytomegalovirus exposure and HLA in healthy donors. V lost 6 bases and J lost 5, with 14 bases in between. Germline V gives CDR1 MDHEN, CDR2 SYDVKM. This CDR3 is 14 amino acids long. Regarding the study as a whole: Links to common viral pathogens appeared, in a later analysis, for several of the most significant clusters. Serostatus for CMV was the only available immune exposure information.

The sequenced material came from PBMCs. The receptor was isolated from a woman younger than 30 in good health and CMV-seropositive. The chain recombines TRBV28 with TRBJ1-5, with D unresolved. CDR3 DNA: TGTGCCAGCAGCCCGCGGCCTCCGCATCAGCCCCAGCATTTT. It yields the protein CASSPRPPHQPQHF.